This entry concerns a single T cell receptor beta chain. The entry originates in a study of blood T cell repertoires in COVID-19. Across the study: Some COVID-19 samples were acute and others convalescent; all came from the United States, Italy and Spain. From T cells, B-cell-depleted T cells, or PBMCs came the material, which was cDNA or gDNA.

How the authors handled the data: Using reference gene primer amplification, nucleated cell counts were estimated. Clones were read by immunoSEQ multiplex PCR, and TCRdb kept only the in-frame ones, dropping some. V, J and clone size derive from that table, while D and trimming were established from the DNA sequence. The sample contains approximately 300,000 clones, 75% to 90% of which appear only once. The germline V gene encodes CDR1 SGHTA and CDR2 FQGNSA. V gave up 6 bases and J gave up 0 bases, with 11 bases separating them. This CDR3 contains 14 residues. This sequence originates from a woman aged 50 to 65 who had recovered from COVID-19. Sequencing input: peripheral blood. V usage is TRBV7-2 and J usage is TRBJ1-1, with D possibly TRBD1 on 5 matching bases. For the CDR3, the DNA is TGTGCCAGCAGTTGGCGACAGATGAACACTGAAGCTTTCTTT. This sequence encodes CASSWRQMNTEAFF.